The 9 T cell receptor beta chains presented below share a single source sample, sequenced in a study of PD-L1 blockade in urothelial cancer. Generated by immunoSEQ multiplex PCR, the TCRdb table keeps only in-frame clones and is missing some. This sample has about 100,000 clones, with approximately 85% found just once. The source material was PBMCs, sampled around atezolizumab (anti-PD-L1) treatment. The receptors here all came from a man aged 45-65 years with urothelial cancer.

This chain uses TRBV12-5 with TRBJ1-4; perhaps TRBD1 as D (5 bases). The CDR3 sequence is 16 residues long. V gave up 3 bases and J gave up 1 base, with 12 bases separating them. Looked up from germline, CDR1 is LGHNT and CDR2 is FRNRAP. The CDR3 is CASGLVGRGTNEKLFF. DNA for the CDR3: TGTGCTAGTGGTTTAGTGGGGAGGGGAACTAATGAAAAACTGTTTTTT.

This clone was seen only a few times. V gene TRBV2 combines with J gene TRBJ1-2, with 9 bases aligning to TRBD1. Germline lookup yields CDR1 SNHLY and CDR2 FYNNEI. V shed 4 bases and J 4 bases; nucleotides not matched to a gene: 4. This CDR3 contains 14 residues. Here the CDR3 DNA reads TGTGCCAGCAGTGGGGACAGGGCAGGCTATGGCTACACCTTC. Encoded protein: CASSGDRAGYGYTF.

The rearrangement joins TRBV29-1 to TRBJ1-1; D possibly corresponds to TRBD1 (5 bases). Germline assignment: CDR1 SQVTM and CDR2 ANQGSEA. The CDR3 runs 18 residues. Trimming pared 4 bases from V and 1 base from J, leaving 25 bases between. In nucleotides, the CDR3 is TGCAGCGTTGTAGGGGCCCCCAACCTCGGACGTGCGAACACTGAAGCTTTCTTT. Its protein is CSVVGAPNLGRANTEAFF.

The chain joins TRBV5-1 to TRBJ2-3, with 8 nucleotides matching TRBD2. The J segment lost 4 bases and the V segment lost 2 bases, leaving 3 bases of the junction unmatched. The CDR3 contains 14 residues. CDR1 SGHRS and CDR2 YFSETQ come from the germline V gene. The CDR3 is CASSFSGSADTQYF. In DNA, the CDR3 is TGCGCCAGCAGCTTCAGCGGGAGTGCAGATACGCAGTATTTT.

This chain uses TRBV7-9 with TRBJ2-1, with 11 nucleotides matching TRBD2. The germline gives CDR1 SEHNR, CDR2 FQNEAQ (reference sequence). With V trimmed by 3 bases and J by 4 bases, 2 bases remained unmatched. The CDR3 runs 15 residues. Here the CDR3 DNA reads TGTGCCAGCAGCTTCACTAGCGGGAGTTACAATGAGCAGTTCTTC. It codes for CASSFTSGSYNEQFF.

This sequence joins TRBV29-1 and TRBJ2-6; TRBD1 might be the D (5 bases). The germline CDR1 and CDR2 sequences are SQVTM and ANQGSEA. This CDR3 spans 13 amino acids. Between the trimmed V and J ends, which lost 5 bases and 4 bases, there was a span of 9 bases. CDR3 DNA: TGCAGCGTTTATGGGGCAGGGGCCAACGTCCTGACTTTC. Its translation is CSVYGAGANVLTF.

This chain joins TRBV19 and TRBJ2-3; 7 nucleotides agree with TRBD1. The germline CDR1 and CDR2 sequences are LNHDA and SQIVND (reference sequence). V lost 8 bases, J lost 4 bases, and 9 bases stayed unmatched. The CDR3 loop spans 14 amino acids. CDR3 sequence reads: CASARQGGPDTQYF. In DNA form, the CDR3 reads TGTGCCAGTGCCAGACAGGGCGGCCCAGATACGCAGTATTTT.

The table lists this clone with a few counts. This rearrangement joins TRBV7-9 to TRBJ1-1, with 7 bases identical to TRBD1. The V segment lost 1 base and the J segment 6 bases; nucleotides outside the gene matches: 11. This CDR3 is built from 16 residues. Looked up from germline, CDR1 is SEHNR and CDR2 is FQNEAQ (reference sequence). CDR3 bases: TGTGCCAGCAGCTTAGGACAGGGATTGGGAACACCTGAAGCTTTCTTT. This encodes CASSLGQGLGTPEAFF.

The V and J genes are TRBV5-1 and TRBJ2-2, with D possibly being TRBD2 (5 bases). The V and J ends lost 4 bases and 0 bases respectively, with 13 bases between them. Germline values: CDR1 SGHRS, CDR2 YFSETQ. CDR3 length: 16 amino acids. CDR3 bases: TGCGCCAGCAGCCTACCACGACTAACGAACACCGGGGAGCTGTTTTTT. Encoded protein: CASSLPRLTNTGELFF.